One T cell receptor (beta chain) is described in this entry. Its target is unknown. This entry is derived from a study of CD8+ T cells in alopecia areata. Across the whole study: Twice a day, 5 to 10 mg of oral tofacitinib was administered to treated patients. Points from the study as a whole: Many expanded lesional clones persisted in scalp and blood during tofacitinib treatment. Resident alphabeta T-cell populations of normal skin are likewise subject to sequencing in scalp samples. Because one nonresponder was included, the link of baseline CD8+ expansion to response is considered uncertain.

Extracted RNA was reverse transcribed into cDNA, the sequencing template. Data came from immunoSEQ multiplex PCR; TCRdb stores just in-frame clones and leaves some out. The table lists 150,000 to 200,000 clones, roughly 60% of them singletons, with approximately 1.2% in the top ten. Described treatment: oral pan-JAK inhibitor, 5-10 mg twice daily. This TCR came from a human donor with alopecia areata. The sample consisted of CD4+ T cells sorted from blood, taken at roughly week 49, from a patient treated with tofacitinib.

As DNA, the CDR3 is TGTGCCAGCAGCACGGGCCCCAGGGCTTACAATGAGCAGTTCTTC. Translation gives CASSTGPRAYNEQFF. V usage is TRBV9 and J usage is TRBJ2-1, with D perhaps matching TRBD1 (5 bases). Germline V lookup: CDR1 SGDLS, CDR2 YYNGEE. The CDR3 is made up of 15 amino acids. Trimming took 4 bases from V and 4 from J, leaving 15 bases between them.